In this sample, the clone carrying this T cell receptor beta chain turned up many times. At least 3 on the Clinical Activity Score was recorded for ophthalmopathy patients, who also had NOSPECS grade at least 4 and duration under 3 months. Fresh peripheral blood, 10 ml, was the source of the PBMCs. This CDR3 contains 16 residues. The germline V and J ends were trimmed by 3 bases and 1 base, with 16 bases remaining between them. The germline V gene has CDR1 SGHRS and CDR2 YFSETQ. RNA transcripts provided the source from which TCR beta CDR3 regions were amplified. RT-PCR in the first round (using the HTBI primer set) targeted the TCR CDR3. MiXCR, applied by TCRdb to the multiplex PCR reads, yields one record per CDR3 protein. Here the sample spans under 400,000 distinct CDR3 sequences, roughly 18% being singletons. The sample comes from a study of T cells in Graves' hyperthyroidism and ophthalmopathy.

The rearrangement joins TRBV5-1 to TRBJ1-1, with TRBD1 as a possible D gene (5 bases). Material: blood. This clonotype originated in a woman aged 40 to 50 with Graves' ophthalmopathy. This CDR3 is CASSWELGRGNTEAFF. The DNA for the CDR3 is TGCGCCAGCAGCTGGGAACTGGGACGGGGGAACACTGAAGCTTTCTTT.